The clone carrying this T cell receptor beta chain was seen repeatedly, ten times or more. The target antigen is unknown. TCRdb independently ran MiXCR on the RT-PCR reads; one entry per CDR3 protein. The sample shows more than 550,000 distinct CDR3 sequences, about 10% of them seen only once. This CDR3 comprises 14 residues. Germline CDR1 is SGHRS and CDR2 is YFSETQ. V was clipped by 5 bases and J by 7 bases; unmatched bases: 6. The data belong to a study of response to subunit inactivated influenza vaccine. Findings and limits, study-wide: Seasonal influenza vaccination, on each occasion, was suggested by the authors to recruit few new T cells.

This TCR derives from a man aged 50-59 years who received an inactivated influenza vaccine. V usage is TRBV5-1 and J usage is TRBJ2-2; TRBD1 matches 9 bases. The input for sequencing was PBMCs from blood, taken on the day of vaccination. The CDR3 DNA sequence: TGCGCCAGCAGGGTCGGACAGGGGAACGGGGAGCTGTTTTTT. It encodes CASRVGQGNGELFF.